Listed below are T cell receptor beta chains from one sample, sequenced in a study of shared clonotypes between healthy human individuals. Profiled with immunoSEQ multiplex PCR; TCRdb holds only in-frame clones, not every one. Seen here are roughly 2.4 million clones, more than 90% observed once, and the top ten hold roughly 0.13%. The sequenced sample consisted of naive CD4+ T cells sorted from blood. The receptors come from a man between 18 and 35 years old in good health. The CDR3 runs from the conserved cysteine through the conserved F or W. D genes are given only for firm matches. Not every row has a clone size; where given, it reads once, few, many or a size class.

j_call	clone_size	cdr3_length	v_call	d_call	cdr3_nt	cdr3_aa
TRBJ1-1	once	15	TRBV19	TRBD1	TGTGCCAGTAGTCCGGGACAGGGCTGGAGAACTGAAGCTTTCTTT	CASSPGQGWRTEAFF
TRBJ2-3	-	14	TRBV5-1	-	TGCGCCAGCAGCTTGGGGGGCCGGGCAGATACGCAGTATTTT	CASSLGGRADTQYF
TRBJ2-3	once	16	TRBV4-2	TRBD2	TGTGCCAGCAGCCAAGAGGGCTGGCGGGGGGGAGATACGCAGTATTTT	CASSQEGWRGGDTQYF
TRBJ2-7	-	15	TRBV6-1	TRBD1	TGTGCCAGCGCTTCCAGGGACAGGAGCTCCTACGAGCAGTACTTC	CASASRDRSSYEQYF
TRBJ1-1	-	13	TRBV7-2	-	TGTGCCAGCAGCGGGACGGTGAACACTGAAGCTTTCTTT	CASSGTVNTEAFF
TRBJ1-2	-	13	TRBV6-5	-	TGTGCCAGCAGTGAAACAGTTAACTATGGCTACACCTTC	CASSETVNYGYTF
TRBJ2-5	-	17	TRBV28	TRBD2	TGTGCCAGCAGTTGGCGGACTAGCGGGAGGGCGGAAGAGACCCAGTACTTC	CASSWRTSGRAEETQYF
TRBJ1-5	-	14	TRBV9	-	TGTGCCAGCAGCAAAGGGCATAGCAATCAGCCCCAGCATTTT	CASSKGHSNQPQHF
TRBJ1-1	once	12	TRBV5-6	-	TGTGCCAGCAGCTCCCAAAGCACTGAAGCTTTCTTT	CASSSQSTEAFF
TRBJ1-3	-	17	TRBV30	-	TGTGCCTGGAGTTCTCTACGACTGACGAGCTCTGGAAACACCATATATTTT	CAWSSLRLTSSGNTIYF
TRBJ1-2	-	13	TRBV5-1	TRBD1	TGCGCCAGCAGCAAGGACAGGGAGGGCGGCTACACCTTC	CASSKDREGGYTF
TRBJ1-1	-	15	TRBV19	-	TGTGCCAGTAGTACTGCAGGGTCTGTTAGGACTGAAGCTTTCTTT	CASSTAGSVRTEAFF
TRBJ2-1	-	14	TRBV7-9	-	TGTGCCAGCAGCTTGGCCGGGGTGAGCAATGAGCAGTTCTTC	CASSLAGVSNEQFF
TRBJ2-2	-	15	TRBV5-1	-	TGCGCCAGCAGCTTGGCCCGACAGAACACCGGGGAGCTGTTTTTT	CASSLARQNTGELFF
TRBJ2-2	-	20	TRBV9	TRBD1	TGTGCCAGCAGCGGCGGAAAAACAGGGGGGAAGGTTTCGAACACCGGGGAGCTGTTTTTT	CASSGGKTGGKVSNTGELFF
TRBJ1-3	-	15	TRBV6-1	-	TGTGCCAGCAGTGCAGGGCCCATCTCTGGAAACACCATATATTTT	CASSAGPISGNTIYF
TRBJ1-2	-	14	TRBV30	TRBD1	TGTGCCTGGAGTGTACTTGAGGGGGCCTATGGCTACACCTTC	CAWSVLEGAYGYTF
TRBJ1-4	-	14	TRBV7-9	-	TGTGCCAGCAGCTTAGTAGCTAACGGAGAAAAACTGTTTTTT	CASSLVANGEKLFF
TRBJ2-1	-	12	TRBV6-5	-	TGTGCCAGCAGCCGAGATGAAACGATCCAGTTCTTC	CASSRDETIQFF
TRBJ1-2	-	15	TRBV5-4	TRBD1	TGTGCCAGCAGCTTGTCAGGGGGCAACCACTATGGCTACACCTTC	CASSLSGGNHYGYTF
TRBJ2-3	-	15	TRBV5-1	-	TGCGCCAGCAGCCGTTCGACAGGTTCCGCGGATACGCAGTATTTT	CASSRSTGSADTQYF
TRBJ1-2	-	13	TRBV28	-	TGTGCCAGCAGAAGAATAGGGGGGTTTGGCTACACCTTC	CASRRIGGFGYTF
TRBJ1-5	-	15	TRBV19	-	TGTGCCAGTAGTATAGGGGCGGGAAGCAATCAGCCCCAGCATTTT	CASSIGAGSNQPQHF
TRBJ2-5	-	16	TRBV5-1	TRBD1	TGCGCCAGCAGCTTGGGACCAACAGGGGTCCAAGAGACCCAGTACTTC	CASSLGPTGVQETQYF
TRBJ1-5	-	13	TRBV18	-	TGTGCCAGCTCACCACCAGATAATCAGCCCCAGCATTTT	CASSPPDNQPQHF
TRBJ1-2	-	14	TRBV6-1	-	TGTGCCAGCAGTGAAGGGCTCAGGGGTGACGGCTACACCTTC	CASSEGLRGDGYTF
TRBJ1-5	-	15	TRBV12-1	-	TGTGCCTCGACCCGCCCCGTTGGGTGTAGGCAGCCCCAGCATTTT	CASTRPVGCRQPQHF
TRBJ1-2	-	12	TRBV10-2	-	TGCGCCACCTATGGGGGGTTCTATGGCTACACCTTC	CATYGGFYGYTF
TRBJ2-7	-	15	TRBV7-6	TRBD2	TGTGCCAGCAGCCGCGGAGGGACTAGCGTCGACGAGCAGTACTTC	CASSRGGTSVDEQYF
TRBJ1-4	-	14	TRBV30	TRBD1	TGTGCCTGGAGTCTAGGGGGCACTAATGAAAAACTGTTTTTT	CAWSLGGTNEKLFF
TRBJ2-1	-	13	TRBV30	-	TGTGCCTGGAATACTGCGGACGGTCTAAGGCAGTTCTTC	CAWNTADGLRQFF
TRBJ2-2	once	16	TRBV5-1	TRBD2	TGCGCCAGCAGCTCCGGGACTAGCGGGAACACCGGGGAGCTGTTTTTT	CASSSGTSGNTGELFF
TRBJ1-1	-	14	TRBV6-6	-	TGTGCCAGCAGTTATGTTGGTCCCTCGACTGAAGCTTTCTTT	CASSYVGPSTEAFF
TRBJ2-1	-	18	TRBV5-6	-	TGTGCCAGCAGCCTTCCACATGGGCAGTTCAGCTCCTACAATGAGCAGTTCTTC	CASSLPHGQFSSYNEQFF
TRBJ1-5	-	16	TRBV19	-	TGTGCCAGTCGGACAGTTGGGGGTAGCACCAATCAGCCCCAGCATTTT	CASRTVGGSTNQPQHF
TRBJ2-7	-	10	TRBV20-1	-	TGCAGTGCCGCAAAGATTCACCGGTACTTC	CSAAKIHRYF
TRBJ2-2	-	13	TRBV7-2	-	TGTGCCAGCAGGTCGTTTAACACCGGGGAGCTGTTTTTT	CASRSFNTGELFF
TRBJ2-7	-	11	TRBV18	-	TGTGCCAGCTCATCGGGCTACGAGCAGTACTTC	CASSSGYEQYF
TRBJ2-2	-	15	TRBV19	TRBD1	TGTGCCAGTAGTATACGGACAGGGTACACCGGGGAGCTGTTTTTT	CASSIRTGYTGELFF
TRBJ2-7	-	13	TRBV19	-	TGTGCCAGTAGTATAGGATCGGGAGACGAGCAGTACTTC	CASSIGSGDEQYF
TRBJ1-2	-	11	TRBV2	-	TGTGCCGGGCGGCCGGAGGTCGACTACACCTTC	CAGRPEVDYTF
TRBJ1-6	-	18	TRBV4-1	TRBD1	TGCGCCAGCAGCCACCCCACTGGACCAGGGGGCTATAATTCACCCCTCCACTTT	CASSHPTGPGGYNSPLHF